The present TCR beta chain was sequenced within a study of response to subunit inactivated influenza vaccine. This clonotype was seen only a few times. From the RT-PCR reads, TCRdb called clonotypes with MiXCR, one entry per CDR3 protein. The data show about 500,000 distinct CDR3 sequences, about 15% seen once. Germline V CDR1 and CDR2: KGHSH, LQKENI. The CDR3 loop spans 16 amino acids. V lost 2 bases to trimming and J lost 1 base; unmatched junction nucleotides: 7. The rearrangement joins TRBV18 to TRBJ2-5; TRBD1 matches 7 bases. This clonotype was obtained from a man between 50 and 70 years old who received an inactivated influenza vaccine. The material sequenced was CD4+ T cells sorted from PBMCs, taken 23 months after vaccination. CDR3 nucleotide sequence: TGTGCCAGCTCACCATCCTTGACAGGGTCCCAAGAGACCCAGTACTTC. Translated: CASSPSLTGSQETQYF.